This T cell receptor (beta chain) was captured in a study of graft-versus-host responses after intestinal transplantation. Background on the study: Recipients were given multivisceral, liver-intestinal, or isolated intestinal transplants. Study-level points and caveats: The recipient marrow held GvH clones, and some of them showed up first in ileum or blood. Declines in HvG clones occurring early post-transplant were associated with peak circulating GvH clone levels.

V was cut by 1 base and J by 2 bases, with 11 bases left in between. CDR3 length equals 15 residues. Germline V gene lookup returns CDR1 SEHNR and CDR2 FQNEAQ (reference sequence). This clone was detected only once. The antigen is not known. Profiling relied on immunoSEQ multiplex PCR, and the TCRdb table lists in-frame clones only, not all of them. Here the sample spans under 150,000 clones, just over 90% being singletons. The chain carries TRBV7-9 and TRBJ2-5; D possibly corresponds to TRBD1 (5 bases). The sample here was unstimulated CD4+ T cells sorted from spleen or lymph node cells, taken before intestinal transplant. The TCR comes from a human donor who received an intestinal transplant. CDR3 protein: CASSLGTSQQETQYF. CDR3 sequence (DNA): TGTGCCAGCAGCTTAGGGACATCACAACAAGAGACCCAGTACTTC.